The source of this TCR beta chain is a study of shared clonotypes between healthy human individuals. The study, taken as a whole, reports: Only blood underwent sampling, and tissue repertoires likely differ. Represented genetic and exposure-history diversity was restricted by having few donors. Generation probabilities were higher for clonotypes shared across all four sorted-subset donors than for unshared ones.

To note about this clone: No antigen is known for it.

The CDR3 sequence is 13 residues long. In germline, CDR1 is SEHNR, CDR2 FQNEAQ (reference sequence). Trimming pared 5 bases from V and 8 bases from J, leaving 15 bases between. TCRdb's table, derived via immunoSEQ multiplex PCR, lists solely in-frame clones and lacks some. The sample carries some 2,400,000 clones, 90% to 96% recorded once. Sequencing was done on a sample of naive CD4+ T cells sorted from blood. Subset described: CD45RA+ positively selected. The clonotype was recovered from a man in his late teens or twenties in good health. The rearrangement uses TRBV7-9 and TRBJ1-2; possible D gene TRBD1, 5 bases. CDR3 nucleotide sequence: TGTGCCAGCAGCCGAGGGACGAATAGCGGCTACACCTTC. Its protein is CASSRGTNSGYTF.